This T cell receptor (beta chain) was recorded in a study of blood T cell repertoires in COVID-19. Across the whole study: T cells, B-cell-depleted T cells, or PBMCs provided the cDNA or gDNA that served as material.

Seattle patients were enrolled while actively infected and followed longitudinally. Germline lookup yields CDR1 KGHSH and CDR2 LQKENI. V was clipped by 4 bases and J by 0 bases, with 10 bases between them. CDR3 length: 14 residues. The repertoire was sequenced with immunoSEQ multiplex PCR; TCRdb's copy has only in-frame clones and lacks some. The profile covers about 55,000 clones, with about 79% appearing a single time and roughly 10% taken by the ten largest. The V gene is TRBV18, the J gene TRBJ2-7, with D possibly being TRBD1 (5 bases). The source material was peripheral blood. The clonotype originates from an elderly man with COVID-19, enrolled during active disease. The CDR3: CASSLTGSSYEQYF. CDR3 DNA: TGTGCCAGCTCACTTACAGGTAGCTCCTACGAGCAGTACTTC.